This T cell receptor beta chain was identified during a study of blood T cells in healthy people across ages. As for the study in general: With template switching, about one barcoded beta molecule was captured per two T cells.

A sample-barcoded 5' primer and a J-beta primer mix were used in a second PCR of roughly 7 to 11 cycles. TCRdb re-called the 5' RACE reads with MiXCR, one entry per CDR3 protein. The data contain hundreds of thousands of distinct CDR3 sequences, 25% to 35% of them singletons. This CDR3 comprises 13 residues. Per germline, CDR1 LGHNA and CDR2 YSLEER. This receptor was taken from a woman aged 80 or over in good health. The specimen was blood. The chain joins TRBV4-3 to TRBJ2-1; perhaps TRBD2 as D (5 bases). The DNA end favors TRBJ2-7, so the J call may be wrong. In DNA, the CDR3 is TGCGCCAGCAGCCAAGCAGACTACAATGAGCAGTACTTC. This encodes CASSQADYNEQYF.